Listed below are T cell receptor beta chains from one sample, sequenced in a study of naive and memory T cell subsets. MiXCR was run by TCRdb on the UMI-ligation and nested PCR reads, yielding one entry per CDR3 protein. The table lists under 35,000 distinct CDR3 sequences, about 10% of them singletons. The sequencing sample was made of effector memory CD4+ T cells from blood. These receptors came from a human donor in good health. Both conserved end residues are part of each CDR3. A D gene is named only where the DNA matches it firmly. Clone size, where shown, is once, few, many, or a class for clones that have expanded.

d_call: TRBD1; v_call: TRBV6-2/TRBV6-3; clone_size: many; j_call: TRBJ2-3; cdr3_nt: TGTGCCAGCAGTCAGTACAGGGGGCGGGACACAGATACGCAGTATTTT; cdr3_aa: CASSQYRGRDTDTQYF
d_call: -; v_call: TRBV29-1; clone_size: -; j_call: TRBJ1-1; cdr3_nt: TGCAGCGTTGACTCTGTTGGGGGTGTGAGGGGCGAAGCTTTCTTT; cdr3_aa: CSVDSVGGVRGEAFF
d_call: -; v_call: TRBV30; clone_size: medium-sized; j_call: TRBJ2-7; cdr3_nt: TGTGCCTGGGCCATTGCCGGGCCCAAATCCTACGAGCAGTACTTC; cdr3_aa: CAWAIAGPKSYEQYF
d_call: -; v_call: TRBV29-1; clone_size: many; j_call: TRBJ1-1; cdr3_nt: TGCAGCGCCTTAACAGGTATAGATGTAGCTTTCTTT; cdr3_aa: CSALTGIDVAFF
d_call: -; v_call: TRBV7-8; clone_size: many; j_call: TRBJ2-1; cdr3_nt: TGTGCCAGCAGCTTAGCGCACTCCGAGCAGTTCTTC; cdr3_aa: CASSLAHSEQFF
d_call: TRBD1; v_call: TRBV5-6; clone_size: few; j_call: TRBJ1-5; cdr3_nt: TGTGCCAGCAGCCGGACAGGGAGGAGGGATCAGCCCCAGCATTTT; cdr3_aa: CASSRTGRRDQPQHF
d_call: -; v_call: TRBV11-2; clone_size: many; j_call: TRBJ2-1; cdr3_nt: TGTGCCAGCAGCTTAAGAATAGTGGGAGGCGGGGTGGGTGAGCAGTTCTTC; cdr3_aa: CASSLRIVGGGVGEQFF
d_call: TRBD2; v_call: TRBV3-1; clone_size: few; j_call: TRBJ2-2; cdr3_nt: TGTGCCAGCAGCCAGGGACTAGCGGAGCGCTGGGAGCTGTTTTTT; cdr3_aa: CASSQGLAERWELFF
d_call: TRBD2; v_call: TRBV7-9; clone_size: -; j_call: TRBJ2-7; cdr3_nt: TGTGCCAGCAGCCGCGGGACTAGCGGGACCTACGAGCAGTACTTC; cdr3_aa: CASSRGTSGTYEQYF
d_call: -; v_call: TRBV6-2/TRBV6-3; clone_size: -; j_call: TRBJ2-6; cdr3_nt: TGTGCCAGCGGATACGGACGGCGCTCTGGGGCCAACGTCCTGACTTTC; cdr3_aa: CASGYGRRSGANVLTF
d_call: -; v_call: TRBV12-3/TRBV12-4; clone_size: few; j_call: TRBJ1-3; cdr3_nt: TGTGCCAGCAGGGAAAGGGTCTCTGGAAACACCATATATTTT; cdr3_aa: CASRERVSGNTIYF
d_call: TRBD1; v_call: TRBV6-2/TRBV6-3; clone_size: many; j_call: TRBJ1-5; cdr3_nt: TGTGCCAGCAGAACAGGGGTCTCCTGGATGGGTCAGCCCCAGCATTTT; cdr3_aa: CASRTGVSWMGQPQHF
d_call: TRBD1; v_call: TRBV28; clone_size: many; j_call: TRBJ2-3; cdr3_nt: TGTGCCAGCAGTGCAGGGACAGGCCGGGCAGATACGCAGTATTTT; cdr3_aa: CASSAGTGRADTQYF
d_call: -; v_call: TRBV12-5; clone_size: many; j_call: TRBJ2-5; cdr3_nt: TGTGCTAGTGGTTTGCTGGGCACCCCCCGGGAGACCCAGTACTTC; cdr3_aa: CASGLLGTPRETQYF
d_call: -; v_call: TRBV6-5; clone_size: many; j_call: TRBJ2-7; cdr3_nt: TGTGCCAGCAGTTACTTAAATGGGGAGCAGTACTTC; cdr3_aa: CASSYLNGEQYF
d_call: -; v_call: TRBV7-2; clone_size: few; j_call: TRBJ1-6; cdr3_nt: TGTGCCAGCAGCTCCTCCGGGAGGTCCTATAATTCACCCCTCCACTTT; cdr3_aa: CASSSSGRSYNSPLHF